The 18 T cell receptor beta chains listed next were all sequenced from one sample in a study of molecular identifiers for immune sequencing clone quantification. One entry per CDR3 protein results from TCRdb running MiXCR on the PCR reads. In the table there are about half a million distinct CDR3 sequences, about 25% of which are singletons. The sequenced material came from naive CD8+ T cells from blood, with Jurkat cell RNA spiked in. The subset here: FACS-sorted CD8+CD4-CCR7+CD45RA+ naive T cells. These receptors were obtained from a human donor in good health. Some libraries in this study had Jurkat cell RNA spiked in.

This clonotype occurred a few times. The chain carries TRBV19 and TRBJ2-6; 8 positions agree with TRBD2. The germline CDR1 and CDR2 sequences are LNHDA and SQIVND (reference sequence). The CDR3 length is 16 residues. The trim removed 3 bases at V and 0 bases at J, leaving 1 base unmatched. The CDR3 nucleotides are TGTGCCAGTAGTATCGCGGGGGGCTCTGGGGCCAACGTCCTGACTTTC. Translated: CASSIAGGSGANVLTF.

CDR3 nucleotide sequence: TGCGCCAGCAGCCAAGAATGGGGGACCTACGAGCAGTACTTC. Residues: CASSQEWGTYEQYF. The chain employs TRBV4-3 and TRBJ2-7, with D perhaps TRBD1 or TRBD2 (5 bases each). Looked up from germline, CDR1 is LGHNA and CDR2 is YSLEER. The CDR3 has 14 amino acids. V shed 0 bases and J shed 2 bases, with 8 bases lying between them.

The chain has TRBV11-1 and TRBJ1-1; the D gene is possibly TRBD1 (6 bases). Trimming pared 5 bases from V and 3 bases from J, leaving 16 bases between. The V gene's germline CDR1 is SGHAT and CDR2 FQDESV (reference sequence). This CDR3 comprises 15 residues. The CDR3 DNA follows: TGTGCCAGCAGCCGGGGGGCGGAGGTGGACACTGAAGCTTTCTTT. Translated, it gives CASSRGAEVDTEAFF.

This clonotype was recorded at least ten times. This chain uses TRBV12-3 or TRBV12-4 with TRBJ2-7, with D perhaps TRBD2 (7 bases). The CDR3 sequence is 15 residues long. Trimming removed 3 bases at V and 6 bases at J, with 18 bases between. CDR3 DNA: TGTGCCAGCAGTTTGACTCGGGGGGCCACGTCCGAGCAGTACTTC. Translation: CASSLTRGATSEQYF.

This clonotype turned up a few times. V and J are TRBV2 and TRBJ2-7; D tentatively reads TRBD1 or TRBD2 (5 bases each). The V gene's germline CDR1 is SNHLY and CDR2 FYNNEI. The CDR3 runs to 16 residues. Trimming took off 3 bases at V and 5 bases at J, with 20 bases between the two ends. CDR3 amino acids: CASSDPGTPALNEQYF. DNA of the CDR3: TGTGCCAGCAGTGACCCCGGGACGCCCGCCTTGAACGAGCAGTACTTC. The entire variable domain, with the rest obtained from reference TRBV2 and TRBJ2-7, is as follows: EPEVTQTPSHQVTQMGQEVILRCVPISNHLYFYWYRQILGQKVEFLVSFYNNEISEKSEIFDDQFSVERPDGSNFTLKIRSTKLEDSAMYFCASSDPGTPALNEQYFGPGTRLTVT.

A few counts support this clonotype. A much larger clone lies a single base off, so this may be a read error. The chain links TRBV13 to TRBJ1-1; D uncertain. CDR1 is PRHDT, CDR2 FYEKMQ, per germline (reference sequence). The CDR3 length is 11 residues. V lost 10 bases, J lost 5 bases, and 11 bases lay in between. The CDR3 protein is CATAGGTEAFF. The CDR3 bases are TGTGCCACCGCGGGAGGAACTGAAGCTTTCTTT.

This clonotype was seen more than once but under ten times. The chain joins TRBV20-1 to TRBJ2-3; maybe TRBD1 (6 bases). V lost 0 bases, J lost 2 bases, and 18 bases lay in between. The CDR3 has 17 amino acids. Germline V gene lookup returns CDR1 DFQATT and CDR2 SNEGSKA (reference sequence). This chain's CDR3 is CSARDSRTARLTDTQYF. CDR3 DNA sequence: TGCAGTGCTAGAGATTCCAGGACAGCCAGACTCACAGATACGCAGTATTTT.

In this sample, this clonotype turned up a few times. The chain employs TRBV27 and TRBJ2-7; TRBD2 agrees at 7 bases. The V and J ends lost 5 bases and 5 bases, in that order; junction bases with no gene match: 9. Germline assignment: CDR1 MNHEY and CDR2 SMNVEV (reference sequence). This CDR3 region has 14 residues. CDR3 DNA: TGTGCCAGCAGTCCGGAAATCACTAGCGACGAGCAGTACTTC. As protein: CASSPEITSDEQYF.

Only a few counts were recorded for this clonotype. V and J are TRBV14 and TRBJ2-1; 15 positions agree with TRBD2. The V segment lost 3 bases and the J segment 9 bases; nucleotides outside the gene matches: 6. CDR1 is SGHDN, CDR2 FVKESK, per germline. There are 16 residues in the CDR3. CDR3 region: CASSHGPGLAGGEQFF. The DNA of the CDR3 is TGTGCCAGCAGCCATGGCCCGGGACTAGCGGGAGGTGAGCAGTTCTTC. The complete variable domain, with remaining parts taken from reference TRBV14 and TRBJ2-1, reads EAGVTQFPSHSVIEKGQTVTLRCDPISGHDNLYWYRRVMGKEIKFLLHFVKESKQDESGMPNNRFLAERTGGTYSTLKVQPAELEDSGVYFCASSHGPGLAGGEQFFGPGTRLTVL.

The CDR3: CASSPRTGGAPYEQYF. The CDR3 DNA follows: TGTGCCAGCAGCCCGAGGACAGGGGGGGCCCCCTACGAGCAGTACTTC. V gene TRBV7-9 combines with J gene TRBJ2-7, with 10 bases that match TRBD1. J lost 2 bases, V lost 5 bases, and 9 bases had no gene match. CDR3 length: 16 amino acids. Germline CDR1 SEHNR, CDR2 FQNEAQ (reference sequence).

This chain uses TRBV2 with TRBJ2-5; 10 bases are a match to TRBD1. V was pared by 1 base and J by 2 bases, with 4 bases of the junction left unmatched. Looked up from germline, CDR1 is SNHLY and CDR2 is FYNNEI. The CDR3 totals 16 residues. The CDR3 nucleotides read TGTGCCAGCAGTGAAGGACAGGGGGCCACTCAAGAGACCCAGTACTTC. Translation gives CASSEGQGATQETQYF.

Comments on this clonotype: An end of the junction does not agree with germline; a read error may underlie this. The chain carries TRBV7-9 and TRBJ2-5; tentatively, D is TRBD2 (5 bases). The CDR3 runs 11 residues. The germline gives CDR1 SEHNR, CDR2 FQNEAQ (reference sequence). CDR3 sequence (DNA): TGTGCCAGCAGTCGCGGGCCCTACCAACACTTC. It specifies CASSRGPYQHF.

In regard to this clonotype: This may arise from a read error, as a much more abundant clone is one base away. This chain connects TRBV7-9 to TRBJ2-3; TRBD1 is a possible D gene (5 bases). This CDR3 is built from 13 residues. Germline CDR1 reads SEHNR; CDR2 reads FQNEAQ (reference sequence). Trimming removed 5 bases at V and 8 bases at J, with 14 bases between. The CDR3 spells CASSLKGSATQYF. CDR3 nucleotides: TGTGCCAGCAGCCTGAAGGGGTCAGCTACGCAGTATTTT.

This clonotype turned up a few times. The gene calls are TRBV24-1 and TRBJ1-1, with D perhaps TRBD1 (6 bases). Trimming pared 0 bases from V and 2 bases from J, leaving 12 bases between. The CDR3 consists of 16 residues. CDR1 KGHDR and CDR2 SFDVKD come from the germline V gene. The CDR3 DNA follows: TGTGCCACCAGTGATTTGCCCCGGACAGAAAACACTGAAGCTTTCTTT. Protein sequence: CATSDLPRTENTEAFF.

This clonotype was seen repeatedly, ten times or more. The chain combines TRBV6-1 with TRBJ1-3; no clear D. This CDR3 contains 12 residues. V was pared by 8 bases and J by 1 base, with 6 bases between. CDR1 is MNHNS and CDR2 is SASEGT in the germline V gene. The CDR3 loop is CASLSSGNTIYF. For the CDR3, the DNA is TGTGCCAGCCTATCGTCTGGAAACACCATATATTTT.

This clonotype appeared a few times. This rearrangement joins TRBV4-1 to TRBJ1-5, with D possibly being TRBD1 (5 bases). This CDR3 is 15 amino acids long. The germline V and J ends were trimmed by 0 bases and 4 bases, with 10 bases remaining between them. From germline, CDR1 is MGHRA and CDR2 YSYEKL. CDR3 region: CASSQDRGANQPQHF. The CDR3 DNA sequence: TGCGCCAGCAGCCAAGATCGTGGGGCAAATCAGCCCCAGCATTTT.

This clonotype was seen repeatedly, ten times or more. V usage is TRBV5-4 and J usage is TRBJ1-5; D unclear. The CDR3 contains 17 residues. Germline V gene sequence: CDR1 SGHNT, CDR2 YYREEE (reference sequence). V was pared by 3 bases and J by 4 bases, with 20 bases between. The CDR3 here is CASSSLVGPEGNQPQHF. CDR3 bases: TGTGCCAGCAGCTCCCTCGTCGGGCCCGAAGGGAATCAGCCCCAGCATTTT.

The V and J genes are TRBV9 and TRBJ2-6; D is unresolved. The CDR3 runs to 20 residues. V lost 4 bases, J lost 0 bases, and 23 bases lay in between. From germline, CDR1 is SGDLS and CDR2 YYNGEE. DNA for the CDR3: TGTGCCAGCAGCCTAACCTACCGGCCAATTGGGGACTCTGGGGCCAACGTCCTGACTTTC. This encodes CASSLTYRPIGDSGANVLTF.